What follows are 27 T cell receptor beta chains derived from one specimen sequenced in a study of quantifying T cell responses using KT2 cells. In the study overall: cDNA was made from DNase-treated RNA using alpha and beta constant primers.

Each cDNA got a UMI-containing oligo ligated at its 3' end. First-round PCR used three to four cycles and beta primers RC1.1 and RC1.2 covering TRBC1 and TRBC2. TCRdb re-called the UMI-ligation and nested PCR reads through MiXCR, storing one row per CDR3 protein. The sample consists of fewer than 50,000 distinct CDR3 sequences, approximately 10% of them appearing once. Sequencing input: PBMCs spiked with cells of the T cell clone KT2. The receptors derive from a human donor.

This clonotype was picked up many times. The V and J genes are TRBV29-1 and TRBJ2-2; maybe TRBD2 (6 bases). The CDR3 is 11 amino acids. The germline V and J ends were trimmed by 4 bases and 6 bases, with 6 bases remaining between them. Germline CDR1 and CDR2: SQVTM and ANQGSEA. This CDR3 reads CSVGLAGELFF. The CDR3 nucleotides are TGCAGCGTTGGACTAGCCGGGGAGCTGTTTTTT.

The J gene is TRBJ2-7, the V gene TRBV6-2 or TRBV6-3, with a possible D match to TRBD1 (6 bases). Germline CDR1 and CDR2: MNHEY and SVGEGT. This CDR3 is built from 13 residues. Trimming left V 2 bases short and J 4 bases short, with 9 bases between. CDR3 sequence reads: CASSYRGGYEQYF. As DNA, the CDR3 is TGTGCCAGCAGTTACCGAGGGGGATACGAGCAGTACTTC.

This clonotype was found a few times. The gene calls are TRBV10-2 and TRBJ1-2; D might be TRBD1 (5 bases). Germline loops: CDR1 WSHSY, CDR2 SAAADI. This CDR3 spans 14 amino acids. V was trimmed by 8 bases and J by 4 bases, leaving 17 bases between them. CDR3 in amino acids: CASSQSGGGYGYTF. CDR3 DNA: TGCGCCAGCTCACAGTCGGGGGGAGGCTATGGCTACACCTTC.

The V and J genes are TRBV27 and TRBJ1-4, with no clear D. V lost 0 bases, J lost 4 bases, and 6 bases lay in between. Per germline, CDR1 MNHEY and CDR2 SMNVEV (reference sequence). CDR3 length: 14 amino acids. The CDR3 sequence is CASSLSSLNEKLFF. The DNA for the CDR3 is TGTGCCAGCAGTTTATCCAGCCTTAATGAAAAACTGTTTTTT.

This clonotype turned up a few times. The V and J genes are TRBV7-6 and TRBJ2-3; D is undetermined. This CDR3 comprises 15 residues. CDR1 and CDR2 (germline): SGHVS, FNYEAQ. Trimming took 4 bases from V and 1 from J, leaving 12 bases between them. In nucleotides, the CDR3 is TGTGCCAGCAGCTCGACTCGTCTTGGCACAGATACGCAGTATTTT. Translated, it gives CASSSTRLGTDTQYF. Based on the CDR3 plus reference TRBV7-6 and TRBJ2-3, the full variable domain is GAGVSQSPRYKVTKRGQDVALRCDPISGHVSLYWYRQALGQGPEFLTYFNYEAQQDKSGLPNDRFSAERPEGSISTLTIQRTEQRDSAMYRCASSSTRLGTDTQYFGPGTRLTVL.

This clonotype was seen only a few times. The gene calls are TRBV15 and TRBJ2-4; the D is unclear. The CDR3 is 15 residues long. V shed 0 bases and J shed 3 bases, with 9 bases lying between them. Germline V gives CDR1 LNHNV, CDR2 YYDKDF (reference sequence). The CDR3: CATSRDGLLKNIQYF. CDR3 sequence (DNA): TGTGCCACCAGCAGAGATGGCCTACTCAAAAACATTCAGTACTTC.

This clonotype was recorded at least ten times. The chain combines TRBV3-1 with TRBJ2-7, with 9 bases identical to TRBD2. CDR1 LGHDT and CDR2 YNNKEL come from the germline V gene (reference sequence). V trimming: 5 bases; J trimming: 5 bases; junction bases outside the gene matches: 7. The CDR3 covers 14 residues. The DNA for the CDR3 is TGTGCCAGCAGCTATAGCGGGAGCGGGGACGAGCAGTACTTC. Residues: CASSYSGSGDEQYF.

This clonotype was seen more than once but under ten times. The genes are TRBV7-2 and TRBJ1-1; TRBD1 matches at 9 bases. There are 14 residues in the CDR3. Looked up from germline, CDR1 is SGHTA and CDR2 is FQGNSA. Germline trimming cut 7 bases from V and 5 bases from J; bases unmatched to any gene: 8. CDR3 DNA: TGTGCCAGCACCCGACAGGGGGTAAGGACTGAAGCTTTCTTT. This gives the protein CASTRQGVRTEAFF.

The sample holds many counts of this clonotype. This sequence joins TRBV9 and TRBJ2-7; D not resolved. Germline values: CDR1 SGDLS, CDR2 YYNGEE. V was shortened by 1 base and J by 5 bases, with 16 bases between the two germline ends. This CDR3 region has 15 residues. The CDR3 protein is CASSVRPAPPDEQYF. In nucleotides, the CDR3 is TGTGCCAGCAGCGTACGACCAGCCCCACCGGACGAGCAGTACTTC.

Note on this clonotype: Just one base apart from a much larger clone, this may be a read error. The CDR3 nucleotides are TGTGCCAGCAGTTACGCGGTTGAGACAGTCATAAAGATGAACACTGAAGCTTTCTTT. Protein product: CASSYAVETVIKMNTEAFF. V is TRBV6-6 and J is TRBJ1-1, with a possible D match to TRBD1 (5 bases). Trimming took off 2 bases at V and 0 bases at J, with 22 bases between the two ends. The CDR3 has 19 residues. CDR1 is MNHNY, CDR2 SVGAGI, per germline (reference sequence).

This clonotype was recorded a few times. V and J are TRBV6-5 and TRBJ1-6; D is possibly TRBD1 (5 bases). The germline gives CDR1 MNHEY, CDR2 SVGAGI. Trimming took off 2 bases at V and 0 bases at J, with 11 bases between the two ends. The CDR3 contains 17 residues. The CDR3 coding sequence is TGTGCCAGCAGTTACGCGGCAGGGAGCTCCTATAATTCACCCCTCCACTTT. Its translation: CASSYAAGSSYNSPLHF.

This clonotype was counted at least ten times. The chain combines TRBV20-1 with TRBJ2-3, with 10 bases aligning to TRBD2. The germline V gene encodes CDR1 DFQATT and CDR2 SNEGSKA (reference sequence). The CDR3 runs to 17 residues. The V gene end was trimmed by 1 base and the J gene end by 0 bases; junction bases not matched to a gene: 7. The CDR3 DNA reads TGCAGTGCTAGAGGTAGACTAGCGGGCCCCAGCACAGATACGCAGTATTTT. Protein product: CSARGRLAGPSTDTQYF.

This clonotype was detected only a few times. This chain links TRBV3-1 with TRBJ2-3, with D tentatively TRBD1 or TRBD2 (5 bases each). Between the trimmed V and J ends, which lost 0 bases and 2 bases, there was a span of 18 bases. There are 18 residues in the CDR3. Germline loops: CDR1 LGHDT, CDR2 YNNKEL (reference sequence). CDR3 sequence: CASSQETKTPGPTDTQYF. The CDR3 DNA reads as TGTGCCAGCAGCCAAGAGACTAAAACCCCGGGGCCCACAGATACGCAGTATTTT.

Concerning this clonotype itself: The junction does not match germline at one end; this may be a read error. The chain combines TRBV27 with TRBJ1-5; D is uncertain. This CDR3 contains 14 residues. Germline CDR1 reads MNHEY; CDR2 reads SMNVEV (reference sequence). The CDR3, as DNA: TGTGCCAGCCTGAAGCGTAGTAGCAATAAGCCCCAGCATTTT. This encodes CASLKRSSNKPQHF.

This clonotype was picked up a small number of times. The rearrangement links TRBV4-2 to TRBJ2-7; D possibly corresponds to TRBD2 (6 bases). Per the germline V gene, CDR1 is LGHNA and CDR2 is YNFKEQ. The CDR3 covers 16 residues. V was pared by 3 bases and J by 4 bases, with 19 bases between. This chain's CDR3 is CASSHPLTRNQYEQYF. In DNA form, the CDR3 reads TGTGCCAGCAGCCATCCTCTGACTAGGAACCAGTACGAGCAGTACTTC.

As concerns this clonotype: This could be a read error, since a much larger clone is one nucleotide away. V and J are TRBV3-1 and TRBJ2-1; 9 bases are shared with TRBD2. CDR1 is LGHDT and CDR2 is YNNKEL in the germline V gene (reference sequence). The CDR3 covers 15 residues. The CDR3: CDSSQDGGGAQEQFF. The CDR3 region has the DNA TGTGACAGCAGCCAAGACGGCGGGGGGGCCCAAGAGCAGTTCTTC.

This clonotype was recorded a few times. The gene calls are TRBV15 and TRBJ1-1; 7 bases align to TRBD1. The CDR3 spans 15 residues. Per the germline V gene, CDR1 is LNHNV and CDR2 is YYDKDF (reference sequence). With 1 base clipped from V and 6 bases from J, the junction kept 8 bases outside the gene matches. The CDR3 spells CATSRGVQGWAEAFF. CDR3 coding DNA: TGTGCCACCAGCAGAGGTGTACAGGGGTGGGCTGAAGCTTTCTTT. Full variable domain (remainder filled in from reference TRBV15 and TRBJ1-1): DAMVIQNPRYQVTQFGKPVTLSCSQTLNHNVMYWYQQKSSQAPKLLFHYYDKDFNNEADTPDNFQSRRPNTSFCFLDIRSPGLGDTAMYLCATSRGVQGWAEAFFGQGTRLTVV.

This rearrangement joins TRBV18 to TRBJ2-7, with D unclear. Trimming shortened V by 3 bases and J by 3 bases, and 12 bases separated the two germline ends. The germline V gene has CDR1 KGHSH and CDR2 LQKENI. The CDR3 runs to 14 residues. CDR3 in DNA: TGTGCCAGCTCACCCCGGACCGACGACTACGAGCAGTACTTC. Protein sequence: CASSPRTDDYEQYF.

The chain uses TRBV10-1 and TRBJ2-7; D unclear. The CDR3 loop spans 13 amino acids. Germline V gives CDR1 WNHNN, CDR2 SYGVQD (reference sequence). Trimming pared 3 bases from V and 2 bases from J, leaving 8 bases between. CDR3 residues: CASSDHPTYEQYF. CDR3 nucleotides: TGCGCCAGCAGTGATCACCCGACCTACGAGCAGTACTTC.

The chain has TRBV5-1 and TRBJ1-6; the D gene is possibly TRBD1 (6 bases). The CDR3 contains 13 residues. V was pared by 5 bases and J by 5 bases, with 8 bases between. Germline CDR1 SGHRS, CDR2 YFSETQ. The CDR3 DNA reads as TGCGCCAGCAGGGGGGCTGATAATTCACCCCTCCACTTT. Encoded protein: CASRGADNSPLHF.

CDR3 region: CASSRWLTDEAFF. The CDR3, as DNA: TGTGCCAGCAGCCGGTGGCTGACGGATGAAGCTTTCTTT. This chain links TRBV6-2 or TRBV6-3 with TRBJ1-1, with D unclear. The V gene's germline CDR1 is MNHEY and CDR2 SVGEGT. V was pared by 6 bases and J by 7 bases, with 15 bases between. This CDR3 is built from 13 residues.

V and J are TRBV15 and TRBJ1-4; 7 positions match TRBD1. This CDR3 contains 16 residues. Germline V gives CDR1 LNHNV, CDR2 YYDKDF (reference sequence). Germline trimming cut 2 bases from V and 7 bases from J; bases unmatched to any gene: 10. The CDR3 bases are TGTGCCACCAGCAGACGTGGGGTGAGGGACAGTGAAAAACTGTTTTTT. This encodes CATSRRGVRDSEKLFF.

The chain employs TRBV7-8 and TRBJ2-5; perhaps TRBD2 as D (6 bases). The ends were cut back, 3 bases at V and 4 bases at J, with 15 bases in the middle. CDR3 length equals 15 residues. Germline V lookup: CDR1 SGHVS, CDR2 FQNEAQ. The CDR3 nucleotides read TGTGCCAGCAGCTTCCGTCGGGAGAGACGAGAGACCCAGTACTTC. It specifies CASSFRRERRETQYF. Variable domain in full (rest from reference TRBV7-8 and TRBJ2-5): GAGVSQSPRYKVAKRGQDVALRCDPISGHVSLFWYQQALGQGPEFLTYFQNEAQLDKSGLPSDRFFAERPEGSVSTLKIQRTQQEDSAVYLCASSFRRERRETQYFGPGTRLLVL.

Only a few counts were recorded for this clonotype. The J gene is TRBJ1-2, the V gene TRBV2, with D perhaps matching TRBD1 (6 bases). There are 14 residues in the CDR3. Trimming took off 6 bases at V and 0 bases at J, with 11 bases between the two ends. CDR1 is SNHLY and CDR2 is FYNNEI in the germline V gene. The CDR3 reads CASRGQTPNYGYTF. CDR3 DNA: TGTGCCAGCAGAGGACAGACACCTAACTATGGCTACACCTTC.

This clonotype was observed at least ten times. V usage is TRBV5-4 and J usage is TRBJ2-3; D is undetermined. V lost 0 bases and J 6 bases, leaving 11 bases between the germline ends. The germline CDR1 and CDR2 sequences are SGHNT and YYREEE (reference sequence). The CDR3 has 14 residues. Here the CDR3 reads CASSLESLGDTQYF. The DNA of the CDR3 is TGTGCCAGCAGCTTGGAATCGTTGGGTGATACGCAGTATTTT. Looking up the rest from reference TRBV5-4 and TRBJ2-3 gives the full variable domain: ETGVTQSPTHLIKTRGQQVTLRCSSQSGHNTVSWYQQALGQGPQFIFQYYREEENGRGNFPPRFSGLQFPNYSSELNVNALELDDSALYLCASSLESLGDTQYFGPGTRLTVL.

The rearrangement joins TRBV5-1 to TRBJ2-2, with a possible D match to TRBD2 (5 bases). The germline V gene encodes CDR1 SGHRS and CDR2 YFSETQ. CDR3 size: 15 residues. Between the trimmed V and J ends, which lost 4 bases and 7 bases, there was a span of 17 bases. The CDR3 loop reads CASSLHITGSGELFF. CDR3 DNA: TGCGCCAGCAGCCTCCATATCACGGGAAGCGGGGAGCTGTTTTTT.

This clonotype was found many times. This chain links TRBV10-3 with TRBJ1-3; D unclear. CDR1 and CDR2 from the germline V gene are ENHRY and SYGVKD. Trimming cost V 0 bases and J 0 bases, with 9 bases left between them. The CDR3 is made up of 16 amino acids. The DNA for the CDR3 is TGTGCCATCAGTGAGTCTTGGGCGGACTCTGGAAACACCATATATTTT. Residues: CAISESWADSGNTIYF.